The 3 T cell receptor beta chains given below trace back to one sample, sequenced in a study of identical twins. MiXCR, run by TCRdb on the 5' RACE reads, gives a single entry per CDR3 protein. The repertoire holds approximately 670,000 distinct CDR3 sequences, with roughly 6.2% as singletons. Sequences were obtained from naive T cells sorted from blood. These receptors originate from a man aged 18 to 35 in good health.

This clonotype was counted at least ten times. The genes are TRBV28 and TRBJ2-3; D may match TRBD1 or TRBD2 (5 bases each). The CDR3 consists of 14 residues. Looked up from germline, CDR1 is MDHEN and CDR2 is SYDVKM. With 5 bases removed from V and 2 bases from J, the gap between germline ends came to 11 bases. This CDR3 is CASSPGQVTDTQYF. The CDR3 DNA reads TGTGCCAGCAGTCCGGGGCAGGTCACAGATACGCAGTATTTT.

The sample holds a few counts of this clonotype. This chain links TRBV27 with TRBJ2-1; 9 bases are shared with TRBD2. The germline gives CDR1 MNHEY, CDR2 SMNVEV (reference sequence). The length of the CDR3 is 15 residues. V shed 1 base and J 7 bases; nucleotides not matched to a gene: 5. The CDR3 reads CASSLLGSGSNEQFF. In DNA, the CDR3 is TGTGCCAGCAGTTTATTGGGTAGCGGGAGTAATGAGCAGTTCTTC.

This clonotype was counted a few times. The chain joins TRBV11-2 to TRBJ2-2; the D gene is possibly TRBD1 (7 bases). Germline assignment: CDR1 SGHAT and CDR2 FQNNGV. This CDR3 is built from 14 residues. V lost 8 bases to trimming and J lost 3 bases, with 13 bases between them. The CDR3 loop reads CASGQGGDTGELFF. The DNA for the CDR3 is TGTGCCAGCGGGCAGGGGGGCGACACCGGGGAGCTGTTTTTT. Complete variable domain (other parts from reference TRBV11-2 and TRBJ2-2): EAGVAQSPRYKIIEKRQSVAFWCNPISGHATLYWYQQILGQGPKLLIQFQNNGVVDDSQLPKDRFSAERLKGVDSTLKIQPAKLEDSAVYLCASGQGGDTGELFFGEGSRLTVL.